The present TCR beta chain was sequenced within a study of blood T cell repertoires in COVID-19. Here immunoSEQ multiplex PCR was the method, and the copy in TCRdb shows in-frame clones only, minus some. This table holds about 270,000 clones, 88% found once. Individuals drawn from 20 to 25 US areas were roughly 18 to 89 years old. The specimen sequenced was PBMCs or T cells enriched from blood (not recorded which). The sequence derives from a woman between 50 and 59 years old who had recovered from COVID-19.

DNA of the CDR3: TGTGCCAGCAGAAGAGCCGGAGGCCTACAAGAGACCCAGTACTTC. It encodes CASRRAGGLQETQYF. V gene TRBV6-5 combines with J gene TRBJ2-5; possible D gene TRBD2, 5 bases. The germline V gene encodes CDR1 MNHEY and CDR2 SVGAGI. The CDR3 covers 15 residues. The ends were cut back, 6 bases at V and 2 bases at J, with 16 bases in the middle.